This T cell receptor beta chain was sequenced in a study of cytomegalovirus exposure and HLA in healthy donors. CDR1 and CDR2 (germline): SEHNR, FQNEAQ (reference sequence). The CDR3 has 15 amino acids. J was trimmed by 2 bases and V by 3 bases; bases with no gene match: 6. PCR involved 60 Vbeta and 13 Jbeta primers. TCRdb's copy holds only in-frame clones and misses some; the assay was immunoSEQ multiplex PCR. The repertoire holds about 120,000 clones, with about 73% as singletons. The sequenced sample consisted of PBMCs. The rearrangement uses TRBV7-9 and TRBJ1-2; 7 nucleotides match TRBD1. The TCR originated in a woman under 40 in good health and CMV-seropositive. The CDR3 spells CASSFPGTVNYGYTF. As DNA, the CDR3 is TGTGCCAGCAGCTTTCCCGGGACAGTAAACTATGGCTACACCTTC.